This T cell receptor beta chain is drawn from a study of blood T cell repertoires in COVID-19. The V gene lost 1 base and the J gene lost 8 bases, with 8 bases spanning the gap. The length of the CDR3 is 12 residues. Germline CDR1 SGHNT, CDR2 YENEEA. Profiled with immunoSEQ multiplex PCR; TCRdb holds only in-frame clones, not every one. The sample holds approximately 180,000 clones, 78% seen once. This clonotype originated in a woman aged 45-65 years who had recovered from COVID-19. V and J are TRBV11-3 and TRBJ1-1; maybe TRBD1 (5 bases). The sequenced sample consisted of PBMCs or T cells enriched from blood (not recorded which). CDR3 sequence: CASSLGGGEAFF. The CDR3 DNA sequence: TGTGCCAGCAGCTTAGGCGGGGGAGAAGCTTTCTTT.